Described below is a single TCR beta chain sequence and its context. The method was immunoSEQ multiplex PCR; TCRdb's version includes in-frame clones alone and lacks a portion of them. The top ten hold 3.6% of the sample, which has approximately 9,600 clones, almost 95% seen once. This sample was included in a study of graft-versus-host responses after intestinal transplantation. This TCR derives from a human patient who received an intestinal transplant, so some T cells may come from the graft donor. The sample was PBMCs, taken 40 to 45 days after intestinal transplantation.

CDR3 sequence reads: CASSYSLDSQETQYF. CDR3 nucleotides: TGTGCCAGCAGTTACTCGTTGGACTCTCAAGAGACCCAGTACTTC. The chain has TRBV6-5 and TRBJ2-5, with D maybe TRBD2 (5 bases). The CDR3 has 15 residues. Trimming took 0 bases from V and 2 from J, leaving 10 bases between them. Germline V lookup: CDR1 MNHEY, CDR2 SVGAGI.